The next 32 T cell receptor beta chains were all read from a single sample in a study of blood T cell repertoires in COVID-19. Using immunoSEQ multiplex PCR, the repertoire was profiled, and TCRdb retains in-frame clones only, with some absent. The data contain approximately 210,000 clones, 87% of them singletons. The sample comprised PBMCs or T cells enriched from blood (not recorded which). The receptors stem from a man aged 25 to 45 in a cohort exposed to, infected with or recovered from COVID-19 (not recorded which).

This chain links TRBV7-2 with TRBJ2-2; 7 bases line up with TRBD2. This CDR3 comprises 14 residues. The trim removed 3 bases at V and 8 bases at J, leaving 6 bases unmatched. From germline, CDR1 is SGHTA and CDR2 FQGNSA. For the CDR3, the DNA is TGTGCCAGCAGCTTCGGGGGGTGGAGTGGGGAGCTGTTTTTT. Translated: CASSFGGWSGELFF.

The V and J genes are TRBV7-2 and TRBJ2-1; 7 bases are shared with TRBD1. There are 16 residues in the CDR3. V dropped 3 bases and J dropped 2; count of bases not matched to a gene: 7. Germline loops: CDR1 SGHTA, CDR2 FQGNSA. This chain's CDR3 is CASSFKGGLTYNEQFF. The CDR3 nucleotides are TGTGCCAGCAGCTTTAAAGGGGGCCTAACCTACAATGAGCAGTTCTTC. The full variable domain, its missing parts supplied by reference TRBV7-2 and TRBJ2-1, is GAGVSQSPSNKVTEKGKDVELRCDPISGHTALYWYRQSLGQGLEFLIYFQGNSAPDKSGLPSDRFSAERTGGSVSTLTIQRTQQEDSAVYLCASSFKGGLTYNEQFFGPGTRLTVL.

The CDR3 DNA is TGCGCCAGCATGCCCAGGAGCGGAGAGCAGTTCTTC. Translating it yields CASMPRSGEQFF. The chain employs TRBV5-1 and TRBJ2-1, with a tentative D call TRBD2 (5 bases). CDR1 is SGHRS and CDR2 is YFSETQ in the germline V gene. CDR3 length: 12 residues. V was shortened by 6 bases and J by 10 bases, with 14 bases between the two germline ends.

This rearrangement joins TRBV7-2 to TRBJ2-7, with 9 bases that match TRBD1. Germline V CDR1 and CDR2: SGHTA, FQGNSA. The length of the CDR3 is 16 residues. V shed 1 base, J shed 2 bases, and the junction held 6 bases outside the gene matches. DNA for the CDR3: TGTGCCAGCAGCTTAGTCGGGACAGGGAATCCCTACGAGCAGTACTTC. It encodes CASSLVGTGNPYEQYF.

This chain joins TRBV5-1 and TRBJ2-7; tentative D call: TRBD1 (5 bases). The germline gives CDR1 SGHRS, CDR2 YFSETQ. Trimming removed 7 bases from V and 0 bases from J, with 11 bases in between. This CDR3 region has 13 residues. The CDR3 loop reads CASQYRSSYEQYF. In DNA, the CDR3 is TGCGCCAGCCAGTACAGGAGCTCCTACGAGCAGTACTTC. Full variable domain (missing parts from reference TRBV5-1 and TRBJ2-7): KAGVTQTPRYLIKTRGQQVTLSCSPISGHRSVSWYQQTPGQGLQFLFEYFSETQRNKGNFPGRFSGRQFSNSRSEMNVSTLELGDSALYLCASQYRSSYEQYFGPGTRLTVT.

The rearrangement uses TRBV3-1 (or the pseudogene TRBV3-2) and TRBJ1-6; unclear D gene. V lost 0 bases to trimming and J lost 0 bases, with 12 bases between them. The length of the CDR3 is 18 residues. In germline, CDR1 is LGHDT, CDR2 YNNKEL (reference sequence). This chain's CDR3 is CASSQELPGLSYNSPLHF. CDR3 DNA: TGTGCCAGCAGCCAAGAACTCCCAGGACTCTCCTATAATTCACCCCTCCACTTT.

This chain links TRBV28 with TRBJ2-5; D possibly corresponds to TRBD2 (5 bases). This CDR3 has 14 residues. Trimming took off 4 bases at V and 4 bases at J, with 13 bases between the two ends. Germline V CDR1 and CDR2: MDHEN, SYDVKM. This CDR3 is CASSSPGSIETQYF. In DNA form, the CDR3 reads TGTGCCAGCAGTTCCCCGGGGTCGATAGAGACCCAGTACTTC.

The chain combines TRBV29-1 with TRBJ2-7, with 13 bases that match TRBD2. The CDR3 is made up of 15 amino acids. CDR1 is SQVTM, CDR2 ANQGSEA, per germline. Trimming cost V 6 bases and J 0 bases; bases outside gene matches: 5. CDR3 nucleotide sequence: TGCAGCGTGGTGGGACTAGCGGGAAGCTCCTACGAGCAGTACTTC. Translated, it gives CSVVGLAGSSYEQYF.

This chain connects TRBV4-3 to TRBJ2-6, with 11 bases fitting TRBD1. The CDR3 has 18 amino acids. V lost 4 bases and J lost 0; bases outside the gene matches: 5. Germline CDR1 and CDR2: LGHNA and YSLEER. CDR3 sequence reads: CASSRSGTGGSGANVLTF. Here the CDR3 DNA reads TGCGCCAGCAGCCGTTCTGGGACAGGGGGCTCTGGGGCCAACGTCCTGACTTTC.

The chain is built from TRBV27 and TRBJ2-7; TRBD2 might be the D (6 bases). Trimming removed 0 bases at V and 0 bases at J, with 9 bases between. CDR1 MNHEY and CDR2 SMNVEV come from the germline V gene (reference sequence). The CDR3 has 15 amino acids. DNA of the CDR3: TGTGCCAGCAGTTTATCTGGGGACTTCTCCTACGAGCAGTACTTC. Its translation is CASSLSGDFSYEQYF.

The chain joins TRBV28 to TRBJ1-6; maybe TRBD1 (5 bases). V was pared by 6 bases and J by 5 bases, with 17 bases between. Germline V gene data show CDR1 as MDHEN and CDR2 as SYDVKM. The CDR3 contains 16 residues. CDR3: CASSQFGQGHNSPLHF. As DNA, the CDR3 is TGTGCCAGCAGCCAATTTGGGCAGGGCCATAATTCACCCCTCCACTTT.

J is TRBJ2-6 and V is TRBV10-1; the match to TRBD1 covers 8 bases. With V trimmed by 5 bases and J by 0 bases, 6 bases remained unmatched. CDR1 and CDR2 from the germline V gene are WNHNN and SYGVQD (reference sequence). CDR3 size: 17 residues. The CDR3: CASSPGQGYSGANVLTF. The DNA of the CDR3 is TGCGCCAGCAGTCCTGGACAGGGTTACTCTGGGGCCAACGTCCTGACTTTC.

This clone showed up just once. The rearrangement joins TRBV7-6 to TRBJ1-1, with D hard to call. Germline CDR1 is SGHVS and CDR2 is FNYEAQ. The germline V and J ends were trimmed by 8 bases and 0 bases, with 7 bases remaining between them. The CDR3 spans 12 residues. The CDR3 here is CASRSVNTEAFF. For the CDR3, the DNA is TGTGCCAGCCGATCAGTGAACACTGAAGCTTTCTTT.

The rearrangement joins TRBV27 to TRBJ2-7; 10 bases map to TRBD2. V lost 3 bases to trimming and J lost 6 bases; unmatched junction nucleotides: 5. Germline CDR1 is MNHEY and CDR2 is SMNVEV (reference sequence). The CDR3 has 14 residues. CDR3: CASSFPQREGEQYF. The CDR3 region has the DNA TGTGCCAGCAGTTTTCCCCAGCGGGAGGGCGAGCAGTACTTC.

The V call is TRBV6-5, the J call TRBJ2-5, with 10 bases matching TRBD1. Germline CDR1 is MNHEY and CDR2 is SVGAGI. The CDR3 is made up of 15 amino acids. V gave up 6 bases and J gave up 2 bases; unmatched junction bases: 6. In DNA, the CDR3 is TGTGCCAGCAGGGACCGGGACAGGGGTCAAGAGACCCAGTACTTC. It yields the protein CASRDRDRGQETQYF.

For this clone: The same CDR3 is also encoded by other DNA sequences in this sample. The chain joins TRBV7-9 to TRBJ2-1; possibly TRBD2 for D (5 bases). The CDR3 runs 16 residues. Germline V gives CDR1 SEHNR, CDR2 FQNEAQ (reference sequence). Trimming removed 4 bases from V and 0 bases from J, with 13 bases in between. The CDR3, as DNA: TGTGCCAGCAGCTCTAGGACTGGGAGCTCCTACAATGAGCAGTTCTTC. Its protein product is CASSSRTGSSYNEQFF.

This CDR3 is CASSSPAGGYNEQFF. Here the CDR3 DNA reads TGTGCCAGCAGCTCTCCGGCGGGAGGATACAATGAGCAGTTCTTC. V is TRBV13 and J is TRBJ2-1; 8 bases are shared with TRBD2. The CDR3 extends over 15 amino acids. V lost 4 bases, J lost 4 bases, and 6 bases stayed unmatched. In germline, CDR1 is PRHDT, CDR2 FYEKMQ (reference sequence).

The chain couples TRBV6-5 to TRBJ1-1; D is undetermined. The CDR3 has 14 residues. From germline, CDR1 is MNHEY and CDR2 SVGAGI. Trimming shortened V by 0 bases and J by 10 bases, and 15 bases separated the two germline ends. The CDR3 bases are TGTGCCAGCAGTTACTCACGTGGTGAGTCGAGAGCTTTCTTT. Its protein is CASSYSRGESRAFF.

The chain uses TRBV10-3 and TRBJ1-1; D may be TRBD1 (5 bases). Trimming removed 0 bases at V and 3 bases at J, with 5 bases between. The V gene's germline CDR1 is ENHRY and CDR2 SYGVKD. The CDR3 covers 13 residues. The CDR3, as DNA: TGTGCCATCAGTGAGTCGGGGCACACTGAAGCTTTCTTT. Protein sequence: CAISESGHTEAFF.

The CDR3: CASSVALAVSYNEQFF. DNA for the CDR3: TGTGCCAGCAGCGTAGCACTAGCGGTTTCATACAATGAGCAGTTCTTC. The chain uses TRBV9 and TRBJ2-1, with TRBD2 identical over 8 bases. The V segment lost 0 bases and the J segment 4 bases; nucleotides outside the gene matches: 6. This CDR3 has 16 amino acids. The germline CDR1 and CDR2 sequences are SGDLS and YYNGEE. Based on the CDR3 plus reference TRBV9 and TRBJ2-1, the full variable domain is DSGVTQTPKHLITATGQRVTLRCSPRSGDLSVYWYQQSLDQGLQFLIQYYNGEERAKGNILERFSAQQFPDLHSELNLSSLELGDSALYFCASSVALAVSYNEQFFGPGTRLTVL.

The genes are TRBV5-1 and TRBJ2-1, with D perhaps matching TRBD1 (6 bases). Trimming removed 4 bases at V and 2 bases at J, with 19 bases between. This CDR3 is built from 17 residues. Germline CDR1 SGHRS, CDR2 YFSETQ. In nucleotides, the CDR3 is TGCGCCAGCAGCCAAAACGAGGGGGAACCCACCTACAATGAGCAGTTCTTC. Translation: CASSQNEGEPTYNEQFF. Full variable domain (outside the CDR3, taken from reference TRBV5-1 and TRBJ2-1): KAGVTQTPRYLIKTRGQQVTLSCSPISGHRSVSWYQQTPGQGLQFLFEYFSETQRNKGNFPGRFSGRQFSNSRSEMNVSTLELGDSALYLCASSQNEGEPTYNEQFFGPGTRLTVL.

The chain combines TRBV9 with TRBJ1-1; no clear D gene. The CDR3 extends over 17 amino acids. Trimming took off 0 bases at V and 6 bases at J, with 21 bases between the two ends. Germline values: CDR1 SGDLS, CDR2 YYNGEE. The chain's CDR3 is CASSVDLVGGQKSEAFF. CDR3 in DNA: TGTGCCAGCAGCGTAGATCTAGTAGGCGGTCAGAAGTCTGAAGCTTTCTTT.

This sequence joins TRBV27 and TRBJ2-1; 9 positions agree with TRBD2. The CDR3 has 15 residues. The V and J ends lost 5 bases and 4 bases, in that order; junction bases with no gene match: 6. CDR1 and CDR2 from the germline V gene are MNHEY and SMNVEV (reference sequence). The CDR3 protein is CASSLSGSIYNEQFF. The CDR3 DNA reads TGTGCCAGCAGTCTTAGCGGGAGTATATACAATGAGCAGTTCTTC.

The J gene is TRBJ2-3, the V gene TRBV3-1 (or the pseudogene TRBV3-2), with 12 bases lining up with TRBD2. The CDR3 extends over 17 amino acids. Looked up from germline, CDR1 is LGHDT and CDR2 is YNNKEL (reference sequence). The trim removed 0 bases at V and 6 bases at J, leaving 7 bases unmatched. The DNA for the CDR3 is TGTGCCAGCAGCCAAGATCGTGGACTAGCGGGATTTGATACGCAGTATTTT. The encoded protein is CASSQDRGLAGFDTQYF.

The rearrangement uses TRBV6-5 and TRBJ2-2; D is possibly TRBD1 (6 bases). With 2 bases removed from V and 3 bases from J, the gap between germline ends came to 13 bases. Germline V gives CDR1 MNHEY, CDR2 SVGAGI. The CDR3 consists of 16 residues. The CDR3 loop is CASSYGPDRHTGELFF. The CDR3 DNA is TGTGCCAGCAGTTACGGGCCCGACAGGCACACCGGGGAGCTGTTTTTT.

This rearrangement joins TRBV6-5 to TRBJ2-7, with 9 bases fitting TRBD1. Germline V gene sequence: CDR1 MNHEY, CDR2 SVGAGI. This CDR3 comprises 16 residues. The junction had 5 bases not matched to a gene; V was cut back by 0 bases and J by 2 bases. As DNA, the CDR3 is TGTGCCAGCAGTTACTCCACGGGACAGGGTACCTACGAGCAGTACTTC. This gives the protein CASSYSTGQGTYEQYF.

The J gene is TRBJ1-4, the V gene TRBV4-3; D is uncertain. In germline, CDR1 is LGHNA, CDR2 YSLEER. V lost 3 bases to trimming and J lost 10 bases, with 9 bases between them. The CDR3 spans 12 residues. Written as DNA, the CDR3 is TGCGCCAGCAGCCACAATAGTGGAAAACTGTTTTTT. It codes for CASSHNSGKLFF.

This clone has a handful of counts. V and J are TRBV5-1 and TRBJ2-1; TRBD2 is a possible D gene (6 bases). Germline V CDR1 and CDR2: SGHRS, YFSETQ. Deletions cut 4 bases from V and 3 bases from J, with 8 bases between. CDR3 length equals 13 residues. The CDR3 nucleotides read TGCGCCAGCAGCGCCGGGGGCTACAATGAGCAGTTCTTC. Protein: CASSAGGYNEQFF.

This sequence joins TRBV2 and TRBJ2-7, with 10 bases aligning to TRBD1. The CDR3 totals 15 residues. V was clipped by 4 bases and J by 2 bases; unmatched bases: 5. From germline, CDR1 is SNHLY and CDR2 FYNNEI. The CDR3 loop reads CASSAGGTGAYEQYF. The CDR3 nucleotides are TGTGCCAGCAGTGCTGGTGGGACAGGGGCCTACGAGCAGTACTTC.

This clone has only one observation. The chain is built from TRBV6-5 and TRBJ1-1; no definite D call. The CDR3 is 15 amino acids. Germline V CDR1 and CDR2: MNHEY, SVGAGI. V was clipped by 7 bases and J by 0 bases, with 15 bases between them. CDR3 bases: TGTGCCAGCAACTCCGGTAGCGTGGTGAACACTGAAGCTTTCTTT. Translation gives CASNSGSVVNTEAFF.

CDR3 residues: CASTPNRGSAEAFF. The CDR3 DNA is TGTGCCAGTACCCCTAACCGGGGTTCGGCTGAAGCTTTCTTT. This chain links TRBV19 with TRBJ1-1, with D unclear. V was trimmed by 7 bases and J by 6 bases, leaving 18 bases between them. In germline, CDR1 is LNHDA, CDR2 SQIVND (reference sequence). This CDR3 has 14 amino acids.

The chain has TRBV5-1 and TRBJ2-1; 12 bases match TRBD2. This CDR3 is built from 19 residues. V gave up 4 bases and J gave up 2 bases; unmatched junction bases: 13. CDR1 and CDR2 from the germline V gene are SGHRS and YFSETQ. The CDR3 nucleotides are TGCGCCAGCAGCGTAACCGGGACTAGCGGGCAAAGGGCCTACAATGAGCAGTTCTTC. Its protein is CASSVTGTSGQRAYNEQFF.